This TCR beta chain comes out of a study of blood T cell repertoires in COVID-19. Some clones are missing from TCRdb's copy, which holds only in-frame ones; the method was immunoSEQ multiplex PCR. The repertoire holds 260,000 or so clones, approximately 83% seen once, with approximately 4% in the top ten. The CDR3 spans 11 residues. J lost 9 bases, V lost 6 bases, and 4 bases had no gene match. The study recruited people aged roughly 18 to 100 years across approximately 23 US areas. Allocation to cohorts depended on clinical history reported by the participants. A case of COVID-19 had been met by exposed participants within 2 weeks before study entry.

This chain joins TRBV12-3 or TRBV12-4 and TRBJ1-2, with 7 positions matching TRBD1. Material: PBMCs or T cells enriched from blood (not recorded which). This clonotype originated in a woman aged 40 to 55 who had been exposed to COVID-19. The CDR3 DNA reads TGTGCCAGCAGGACACAGGGGAGCTACACCTTC. It yields the protein CASRTQGSYTF.